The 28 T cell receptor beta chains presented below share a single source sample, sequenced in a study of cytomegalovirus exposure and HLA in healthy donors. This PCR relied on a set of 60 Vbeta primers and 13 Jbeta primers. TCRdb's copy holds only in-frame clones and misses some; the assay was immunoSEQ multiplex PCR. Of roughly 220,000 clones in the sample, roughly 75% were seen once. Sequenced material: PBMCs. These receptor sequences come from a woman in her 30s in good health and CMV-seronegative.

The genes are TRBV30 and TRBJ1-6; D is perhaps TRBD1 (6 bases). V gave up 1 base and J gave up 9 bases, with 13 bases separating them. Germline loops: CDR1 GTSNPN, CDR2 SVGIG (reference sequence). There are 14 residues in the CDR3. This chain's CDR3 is CAWSEGTLSSPLHF. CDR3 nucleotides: TGTGCCTGGAGTGAGGGGACATTGAGTTCACCCCTCCACTTT.

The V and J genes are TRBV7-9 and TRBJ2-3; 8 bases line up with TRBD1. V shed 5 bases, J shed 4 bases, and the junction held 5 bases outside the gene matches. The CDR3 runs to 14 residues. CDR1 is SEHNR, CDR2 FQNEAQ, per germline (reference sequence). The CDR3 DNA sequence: TGTGCCAGCAGCATTGGACAGGGTTCAGATACGCAGTATTTT. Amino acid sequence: CASSIGQGSDTQYF.

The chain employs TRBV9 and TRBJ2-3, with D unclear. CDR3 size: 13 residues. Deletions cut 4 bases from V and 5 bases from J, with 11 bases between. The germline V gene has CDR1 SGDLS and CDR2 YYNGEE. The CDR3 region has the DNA TGTGCCAGCAGCCGTACTAATGGAGATACGCAGTATTTT. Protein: CASSRTNGDTQYF.

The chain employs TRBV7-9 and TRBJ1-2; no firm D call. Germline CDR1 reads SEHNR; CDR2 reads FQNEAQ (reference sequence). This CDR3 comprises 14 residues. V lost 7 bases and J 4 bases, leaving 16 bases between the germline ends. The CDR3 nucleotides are TGTGCCAGCAACCTACCAGACACAGCCTATGGCTACACCTTC. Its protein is CASNLPDTAYGYTF.

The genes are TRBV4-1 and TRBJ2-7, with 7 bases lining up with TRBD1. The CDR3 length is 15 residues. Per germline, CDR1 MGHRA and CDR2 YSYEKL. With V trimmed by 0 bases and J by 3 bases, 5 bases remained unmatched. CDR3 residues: CASSQDRDRFYEQYF. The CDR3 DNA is TGCGCCAGCAGCCAAGATCGGGACAGATTCTACGAGCAGTACTTC.

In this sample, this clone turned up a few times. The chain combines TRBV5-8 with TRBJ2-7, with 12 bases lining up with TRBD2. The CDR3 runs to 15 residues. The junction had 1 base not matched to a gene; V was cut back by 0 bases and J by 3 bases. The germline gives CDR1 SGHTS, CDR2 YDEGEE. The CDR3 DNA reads TGTGCCAGCAGCTTGGGACTAGCGGGGGACTACGAGCAGTACTTC. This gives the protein CASSLGLAGDYEQYF.

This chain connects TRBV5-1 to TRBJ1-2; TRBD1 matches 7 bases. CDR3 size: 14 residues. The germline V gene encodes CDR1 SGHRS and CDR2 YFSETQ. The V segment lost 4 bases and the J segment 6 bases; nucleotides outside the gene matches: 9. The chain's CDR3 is CASSPEGTADGYTF. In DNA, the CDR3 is TGCGCCAGCAGCCCAGAAGGGACAGCGGATGGCTACACCTTC.

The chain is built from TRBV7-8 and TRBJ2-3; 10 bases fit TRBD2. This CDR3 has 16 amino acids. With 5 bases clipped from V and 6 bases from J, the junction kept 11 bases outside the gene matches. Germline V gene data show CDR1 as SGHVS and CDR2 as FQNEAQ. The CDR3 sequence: CASSPGSGRAGDTQYF. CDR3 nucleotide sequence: TGTGCCAGCAGCCCGGGGAGCGGGAGGGCCGGGGATACGCAGTATTTT. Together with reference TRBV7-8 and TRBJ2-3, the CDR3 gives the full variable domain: GAGVSQSPRYKVAKRGQDVALRCDPISGHVSLFWYQQALGQGPEFLTYFQNEAQLDKSGLPSDRFFAERPEGSVSTLKIQRTQQEDSAVYLCASSPGSGRAGDTQYFGPGTRLTVL.

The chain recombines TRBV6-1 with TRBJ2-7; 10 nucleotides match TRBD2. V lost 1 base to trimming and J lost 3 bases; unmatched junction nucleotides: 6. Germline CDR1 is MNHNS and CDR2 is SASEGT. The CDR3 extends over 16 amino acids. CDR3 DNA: TGTGCCAGCAGTGAAGTAAGCGGGGGGGCGGGCTACGAGCAGTACTTC. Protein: CASSEVSGGAGYEQYF.

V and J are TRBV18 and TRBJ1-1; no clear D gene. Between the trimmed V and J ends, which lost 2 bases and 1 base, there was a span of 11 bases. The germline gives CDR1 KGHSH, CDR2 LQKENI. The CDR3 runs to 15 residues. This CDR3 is CASSPFVGENTEAFF. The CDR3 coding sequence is TGTGCCAGCTCACCATTTGTCGGGGAGAACACTGAAGCTTTCTTT.

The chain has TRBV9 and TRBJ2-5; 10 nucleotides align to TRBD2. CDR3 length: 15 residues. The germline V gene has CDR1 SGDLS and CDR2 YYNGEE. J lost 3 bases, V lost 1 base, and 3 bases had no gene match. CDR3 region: CASSVRGLAEETQYF. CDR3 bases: TGTGCCAGCAGCGTACGAGGACTAGCGGAAGAGACCCAGTACTTC.

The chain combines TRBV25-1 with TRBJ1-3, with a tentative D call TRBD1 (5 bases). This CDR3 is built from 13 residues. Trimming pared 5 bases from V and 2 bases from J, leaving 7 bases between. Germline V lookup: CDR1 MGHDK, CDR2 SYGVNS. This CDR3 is CASSKDTGNTIYF. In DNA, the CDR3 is TGTGCCAGCAGTAAGGACACTGGAAACACCATATATTTT. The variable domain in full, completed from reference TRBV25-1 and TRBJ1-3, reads EADIYQTPRYLVIGTGKKITLECSQTMGHDKMYWYQQDPGMELHLIHYSYGVNSTEKGDLSSESTVSRIRTEHFPLTLESARPSHTSQYLCASSKDTGNTIYFGEGSWLTVV.

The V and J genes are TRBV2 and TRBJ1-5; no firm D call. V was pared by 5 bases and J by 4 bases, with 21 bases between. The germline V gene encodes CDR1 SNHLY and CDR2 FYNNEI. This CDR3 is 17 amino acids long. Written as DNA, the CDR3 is TGTGCCAGCAGTTCGAATATCGTAGGTGGAGGGAATCAGCCCCAGCATTTT. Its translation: CASSSNIVGGGNQPQHF. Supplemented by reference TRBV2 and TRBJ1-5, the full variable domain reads EPEVTQTPSHQVTQMGQEVILRCVPISNHLYFYWYRQILGQKVEFLVSFYNNEISEKSEIFDDQFSVERPDGSNFTLKIRSTKLEDSAMYFCASSSNIVGGGNQPQHFGDGTRLSIL.

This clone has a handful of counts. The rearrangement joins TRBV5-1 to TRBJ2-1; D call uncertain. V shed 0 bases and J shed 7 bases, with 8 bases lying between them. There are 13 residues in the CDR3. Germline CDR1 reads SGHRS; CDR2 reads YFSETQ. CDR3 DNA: TGCGCCAGCAGCTTGGGACTGATTAATGAGCAGTTCTTC. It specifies CASSLGLINEQFF.

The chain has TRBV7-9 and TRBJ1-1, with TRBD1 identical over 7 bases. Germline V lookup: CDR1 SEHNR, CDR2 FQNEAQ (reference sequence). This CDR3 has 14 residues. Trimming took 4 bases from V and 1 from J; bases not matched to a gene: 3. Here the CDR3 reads CASSSGTANTEAFF. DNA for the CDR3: TGTGCCAGCAGCTCCGGGACAGCGAACACTGAAGCTTTCTTT.

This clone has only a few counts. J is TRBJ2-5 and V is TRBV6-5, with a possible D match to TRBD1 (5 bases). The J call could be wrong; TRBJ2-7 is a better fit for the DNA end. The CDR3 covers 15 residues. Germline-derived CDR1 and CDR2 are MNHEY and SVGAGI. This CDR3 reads CASSYPSQGRYEQYF. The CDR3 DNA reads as TGTGCCAGCAGTTACCCCTCCCAGGGCCGCTACGAGCAGTACTTC.

The CDR3 DNA reads as TGCGCCAGCAGCCAATCAGGCCAGGAACAAGAGACCCAGTACTTC. The encoded protein is CASSQSGQEQETQYF. The chain employs TRBV4-1 and TRBJ2-5; D is uncertain. Germline-derived CDR1 and CDR2 are MGHRA and YSYEKL. The CDR3 runs 15 residues. V shed 2 bases and J shed 2 bases, with 12 bases lying between them.

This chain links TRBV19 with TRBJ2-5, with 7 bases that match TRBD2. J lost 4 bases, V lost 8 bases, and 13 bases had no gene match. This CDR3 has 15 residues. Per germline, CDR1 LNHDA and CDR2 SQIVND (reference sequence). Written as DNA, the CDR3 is TGTGCCAGTGACAACGGACTAGTTAACGGAGAGACCCAGTACTTC. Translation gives CASDNGLVNGETQYF.

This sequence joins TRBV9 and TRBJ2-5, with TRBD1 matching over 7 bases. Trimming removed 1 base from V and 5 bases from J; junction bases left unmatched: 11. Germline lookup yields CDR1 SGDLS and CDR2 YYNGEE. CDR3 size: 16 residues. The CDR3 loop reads CASSVYGQAKTETQYF. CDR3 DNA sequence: TGTGCCAGCAGCGTATATGGACAGGCTAAAACGGAGACCCAGTACTTC. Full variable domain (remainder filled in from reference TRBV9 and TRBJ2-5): DSGVTQTPKHLITATGQRVTLRCSPRSGDLSVYWYQQSLDQGLQFLIQYYNGEERAKGNILERFSAQQFPDLHSELNLSSLELGDSALYFCASSVYGQAKTETQYFGPGTRLLVL.

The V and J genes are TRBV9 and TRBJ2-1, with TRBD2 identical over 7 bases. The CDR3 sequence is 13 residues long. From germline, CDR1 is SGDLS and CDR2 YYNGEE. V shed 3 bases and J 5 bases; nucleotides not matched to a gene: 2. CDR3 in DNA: TGTGCCAGCAGCGCGGGGGGAAACAATGAGCAGTTCTTC. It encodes CASSAGGNNEQFF.

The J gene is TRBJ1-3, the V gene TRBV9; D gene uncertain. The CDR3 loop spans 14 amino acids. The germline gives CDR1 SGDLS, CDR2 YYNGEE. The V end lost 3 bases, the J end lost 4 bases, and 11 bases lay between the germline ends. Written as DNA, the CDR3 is TGTGCCAGCAGCGGCGATAATATGGGAAACACCATATATTTT. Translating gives CASSGDNMGNTIYF.

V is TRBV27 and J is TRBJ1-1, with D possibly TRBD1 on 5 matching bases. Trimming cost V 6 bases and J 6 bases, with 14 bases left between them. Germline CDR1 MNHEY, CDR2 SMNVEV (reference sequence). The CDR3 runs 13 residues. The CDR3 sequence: CASSQGAVAEAFF. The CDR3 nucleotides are TGTGCCAGCAGCCAAGGGGCAGTGGCTGAAGCTTTCTTT.

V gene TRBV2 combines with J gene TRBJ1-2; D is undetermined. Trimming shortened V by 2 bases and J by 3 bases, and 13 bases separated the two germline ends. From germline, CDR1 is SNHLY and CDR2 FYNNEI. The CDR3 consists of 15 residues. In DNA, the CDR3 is TGTGCCAGCAGTGAAAGGAGAGGACTTCACTATGGCTACACCTTC. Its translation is CASSERRGLHYGYTF.

The CDR3 here is CASRAGGAAGELFF. As DNA, the CDR3 is TGTGCCAGCAGGGCAGGGGGCGCGGCCGGGGAGCTGTTTTTT. The rearrangement links TRBV6-5 to TRBJ2-2, with 8 bases that match TRBD1. Germline V gene data show CDR1 as MNHEY and CDR2 as SVGAGI. The CDR3 totals 14 residues. V shed 6 bases and J 6 bases; nucleotides not matched to a gene: 6.

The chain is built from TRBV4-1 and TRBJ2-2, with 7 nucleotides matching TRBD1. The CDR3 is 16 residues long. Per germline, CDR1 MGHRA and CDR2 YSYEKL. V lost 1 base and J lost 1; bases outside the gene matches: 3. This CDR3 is CASSQATGMNTGELFF. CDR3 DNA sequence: TGCGCCAGCAGCCAAGCGACAGGGATGAACACCGGGGAGCTGTTTTTT.

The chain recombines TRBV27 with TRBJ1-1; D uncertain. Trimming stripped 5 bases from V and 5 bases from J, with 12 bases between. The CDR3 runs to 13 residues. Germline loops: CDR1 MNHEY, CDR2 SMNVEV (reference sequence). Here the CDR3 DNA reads TGTGCCAGCAGTCCGCGGTTGCAAACTGAAGCTTTCTTT. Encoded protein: CASSPRLQTEAFF.

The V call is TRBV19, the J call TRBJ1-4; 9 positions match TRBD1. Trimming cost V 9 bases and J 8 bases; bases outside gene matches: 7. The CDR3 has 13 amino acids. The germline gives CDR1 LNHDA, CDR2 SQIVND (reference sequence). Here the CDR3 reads CASGRDRDEKLFF. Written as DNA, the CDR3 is TGTGCCAGCGGCCGGGACAGGGACGAAAAACTGTTTTTT.

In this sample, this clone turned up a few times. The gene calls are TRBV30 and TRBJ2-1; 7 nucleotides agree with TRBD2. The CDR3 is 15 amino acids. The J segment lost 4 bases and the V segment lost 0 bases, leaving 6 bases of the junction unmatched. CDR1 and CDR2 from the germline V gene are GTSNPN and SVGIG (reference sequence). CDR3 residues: CAWSVGLAVYNEQFF. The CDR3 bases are TGTGCCTGGAGTGTTGGGCTAGCGGTTTACAATGAGCAGTTCTTC.